Listed here are 24 T cell receptor beta chains from one sample, sequenced in a study of identifying expanded T cells in peripheral blood. Repertoires were generated with immunoSEQ multiplex PCR, while TCRdb's copy carries only in-frame clones and drops some. Among 80,000 to 95,000 clones listed, around 88% were seen once. Sequencing used blood. All receptors derive from a person aged 18-70 years in good health.

The V gene is TRBV19, the J gene TRBJ1-5; TRBD1 aligns across 7 bases. The V gene end was trimmed by 4 bases and the J gene end by 1 base; junction bases not matched to a gene: 7. The V gene's germline CDR1 is LNHDA and CDR2 SQIVND (reference sequence). The CDR3 loop spans 16 amino acids. The CDR3 region has the DNA TGTGCCAGTAGTACCAGAGGGGGCTTCAGCAATCAGCCCCAGCATTTT. Protein product: CASSTRGGFSNQPQHF.

This clone was recorded a few times. The V call is TRBV28, the J call TRBJ1-4; 7 positions match TRBD1. In germline, CDR1 is MDHEN, CDR2 SYDVKM. The V and J ends lost 6 bases and 8 bases, in that order; junction bases with no gene match: 9. This CDR3 comprises 14 residues. The CDR3 region is CASRYRGRAEKLFF. CDR3 DNA: TGTGCCAGCAGGTACAGGGGCCGAGCGGAAAAACTGTTTTTT.

CDR3 amino acids: CSARLETQYF. For the CDR3, the DNA is TGCAGTGCTAGACTCGAGACCCAGTACTTC. The chain combines TRBV20-1 with TRBJ2-5; D call uncertain. CDR3 size: 10 residues. Trimming shortened V by 2 bases and J by 5 bases, and 3 bases separated the two germline ends. CDR1 DFQATT and CDR2 SNEGSKA come from the germline V gene (reference sequence).

The chain employs TRBV2 and TRBJ2-2; D possibly corresponds to TRBD1 (6 bases). Germline CDR1 reads SNHLY; CDR2 reads FYNNEI. The V and J ends lost 7 bases and 5 bases respectively, with 11 bases between them. CDR3 length: 13 amino acids. Here the CDR3 reads CASKRTETGELFF. Here the CDR3 DNA reads TGTGCCAGCAAGCGGACAGAGACCGGGGAGCTGTTTTTT.

The chain uses TRBV9 and TRBJ2-5; a possible D gene is TRBD1 (7 bases). The CDR3 has 15 amino acids. V was clipped by 4 bases and J by 2 bases, with 15 bases between them. CDR1 and CDR2 from the germline V gene are SGDLS and YYNGEE. CDR3 in amino acids: CASSSGGMRQETQYF. CDR3 nucleotide sequence: TGTGCCAGCAGCTCAGGGGGGATGCGGCAAGAGACCCAGTACTTC. Full variable domain (missing parts from reference TRBV9 and TRBJ2-5): DSGVTQTPKHLITATGQRVTLRCSPRSGDLSVYWYQQSLDQGLQFLIQYYNGEERAKGNILERFSAQQFPDLHSELNLSSLELGDSALYFCASSSGGMRQETQYFGPGTRLLVL.

This chain uses TRBV6-1 with TRBJ2-6; D unresolved. The germline gives CDR1 MNHNS, CDR2 SASEGT. The ends were cut back, 1 base at V and 0 bases at J, with 4 bases in the middle. The CDR3 has 15 residues. CDR3 sequence: CASSEDSSGANVLTF. For the CDR3, the DNA is TGTGCCAGCAGTGAAGACAGCTCTGGGGCCAACGTCCTGACTTTC.

The gene calls are TRBV19 and TRBJ1-1; D uncertain. V dropped 3 bases and J dropped 5 bases, with 7 bases sitting between them. This CDR3 comprises 12 residues. The germline V gene encodes CDR1 LNHDA and CDR2 SQIVND (reference sequence). CDR3 DNA sequence: TGTGCCAGTAGTATTACGGTAACTGAAGCTTTCTTT. Protein sequence: CASSITVTEAFF.

The rearrangement links TRBV5-6 to TRBJ1-2; TRBD1 might be the D (6 bases). This CDR3 has 16 amino acids. V was trimmed by 0 bases and J by 2 bases, leaving 14 bases between them. Germline CDR1 SGHDT, CDR2 YYEEEE. The CDR3 DNA sequence: TGTGCCAGCAGCTTGGCGCGGCAGGGGTACAACTATGGCTACACCTTC. Its protein product is CASSLARQGYNYGYTF. Full variable domain (rest looked up from reference TRBV5-6 and TRBJ1-2): DAGVTQSPTHLIKTRGQQVTLRCSPKSGHDTVSWYQQALGQGPQFIFQYYEEEERQRGNFPDRFSGHQFPNYSSELNVNALLLGDSALYLCASSLARQGYNYGYTFGSGTRLTVV.

This chain joins TRBV11-2 and TRBJ2-1, with no clear D. V was cut by 5 bases and J by 6 bases, with 8 bases left in between. The CDR3 is made up of 12 amino acids. Germline V gene sequence: CDR1 SGHAT, CDR2 FQNNGV. CDR3 residues: CASSHTANEQFF. The CDR3 DNA sequence: TGTGCCAGCAGCCACACAGCCAATGAGCAGTTCTTC.

This rearrangement joins TRBV7-9 to TRBJ2-1; TRBD1 matches 9 bases. V shed 8 bases and J 5 bases; nucleotides not matched to a gene: 7. CDR3 length equals 14 residues. Germline CDR1 SEHNR, CDR2 FQNEAQ (reference sequence). The CDR3 loop is CASLGTGSHNEQFF. The CDR3 DNA reads as TGTGCCAGCCTCGGGACAGGGAGCCACAATGAGCAGTTCTTC. Based on the CDR3 plus reference TRBV7-9 and TRBJ2-1, the full variable domain is DTGVSQNPRHKITKRGQNVTFRCDPISEHNRLYWYRQTLGQGPEFLTYFQNEAQLEKSRLLSDRFSAERPKGSFSTLEIQRTEQGDSAMYLCASLGTGSHNEQFFGPGTRLTVL.

The chain uses TRBV6-4 and TRBJ2-7; D not resolved. The length of the CDR3 is 14 residues. The germline V and J ends were trimmed by 6 bases and 1 base, with 13 bases remaining between them. Germline assignment: CDR1 MRHNA and CDR2 SNTAGT. The CDR3 coding sequence is TGTGCCAGCAGCCCGGACGTTGGGTCCTACGAGCAGTACTTC. Translating it yields CASSPDVGSYEQYF.

The chain joins TRBV19 to TRBJ2-1, with D perhaps matching TRBD2 (6 bases). The V end was cut by 3 bases, the J end by 0 bases, with 9 bases between. This CDR3 is built from 15 residues. Germline CDR1 and CDR2: LNHDA and SQIVND (reference sequence). The CDR3 DNA reads as TGTGCCAGTAGTATTACCGGGAGCTCCTACAATGAGCAGTTCTTC. This translates into CASSITGSSYNEQFF.

The V gene is TRBV5-1, the J gene TRBJ1-3; 11 nucleotides agree with TRBD1. This CDR3 has 20 residues. The J segment lost 0 bases and the V segment lost 3 bases, leaving 14 bases of the junction unmatched. Germline V gene sequence: CDR1 SGHRS, CDR2 YFSETQ. CDR3 in amino acids: CASSYGQGAILKSSGNTIYF. In nucleotides, the CDR3 is TGCGCCAGCAGCTACGGACAGGGGGCCATCCTCAAAAGCTCTGGAAACACCATATATTTT.

This chain connects TRBV6-1 to TRBJ1-2; TRBD1 matches 7 bases. The CDR3 runs to 14 residues. Germline lookup yields CDR1 MNHNS and CDR2 SASEGT. J gave up 4 bases and V 4 bases, and 6 bases lay outside the gene matches. In DNA, the CDR3 is TGTGCCAGCAGTGCTGGGACAGCTGCCTATGGCTACACCTTC. This gives the protein CASSAGTAAYGYTF.

V gene TRBV5-6 combines with J gene TRBJ1-2, with D possibly matching TRBD1 (5 bases). The germline V and J ends were trimmed by 5 bases and 0 bases, with 11 bases remaining between them. The CDR3 runs 14 residues. In germline, CDR1 is SGHDT, CDR2 YYEEEE. The CDR3 spells CASSKVTANYGYTF. The CDR3 region has the DNA TGTGCCAGCAGTAAGGTGACAGCTAACTATGGCTACACCTTC.

The chain couples TRBV27 to TRBJ1-2, with a tentative D call TRBD1 (5 bases). The CDR3 runs 15 residues. The germline V gene encodes CDR1 MNHEY and CDR2 SMNVEV (reference sequence). V lost 4 bases, J lost 0 bases, and 12 bases lay in between. The CDR3 sequence is CASSSPGRANYGYTF. CDR3 sequence (DNA): TGTGCCAGCAGTTCCCCGGGCAGGGCTAACTATGGCTACACCTTC.

The V and J genes are TRBV19 and TRBJ2-7, with D uncertain. The CDR3 has 16 residues. V was pared by 1 base and J by 3 bases, with 16 bases between. CDR1 LNHDA and CDR2 SQIVND come from the germline V gene (reference sequence). The CDR3 here is CASSIVGSDTGYEQYF. In DNA form, the CDR3 reads TGTGCCAGTAGTATAGTGGGATCAGACACCGGCTACGAGCAGTACTTC. The variable domain in full, with the rest retrieved from reference TRBV19 and TRBJ2-7, is DGGITQSPKYLFRKEGQNVTLSCEQNLNHDAMYWYRQDPGQGLRLIYYSQIVNDFQKGDIAEGYSVSREKKESFPLTVTSAQKNPTAFYLCASSIVGSDTGYEQYFGPGTRLTVT.

V and J are TRBV7-2 and TRBJ2-5; D may be TRBD1 (7 bases). Looked up from germline, CDR1 is SGHTA and CDR2 is FQGNSA. The CDR3 is made up of 15 amino acids. Trimming stripped 5 bases from V and 1 base from J, with 14 bases between. CDR3 DNA: TGTGCCAGCAGCCCAGGGGGGACACCCCAAGAGACCCAGTACTTC. Encoded protein: CASSPGGTPQETQYF.

In this sample, this clone turned up once. The chain is built from TRBV19 and TRBJ1-4; 10 nucleotides match TRBD1. With 4 bases clipped from V and 10 bases from J, the junction kept 9 bases outside the gene matches. CDR1 LNHDA and CDR2 SQIVND come from the germline V gene (reference sequence). The CDR3 spans 15 residues. DNA of the CDR3: TGTGCCAGTAGTACCTCCCGGGACAGGGGTGGAAAACTGTTTTTT. Protein: CASSTSRDRGGKLFF.

V and J are TRBV7-2 and TRBJ2-1; tentatively, D is TRBD2 (5 bases). Germline CDR1 SGHTA, CDR2 FQGNSA. The CDR3 runs 15 residues. Trimming removed 1 base at V and 9 bases at J, with 16 bases between. The CDR3 region has the DNA TGTGCCAGCAGCTTAGGGGGAGTTGGGGTTGGTGAGCAGTTCTTC. This gives the protein CASSLGGVGVGEQFF.

This clone was found once. DNA of the CDR3: TGTGCCAGCAGCCGGGACCGCGGTCACGAGCAGTACTTC. Protein: CASSRDRGHEQYF. V usage is TRBV7-2 and J usage is TRBJ2-7; D may correspond to TRBD1 or TRBD2 (5 bases each). The CDR3 spans 13 residues. V lost 5 bases and J 5 bases, leaving 13 bases between the germline ends. Germline lookup yields CDR1 SGHTA and CDR2 FQGNSA.

V is TRBV5-4 and J is TRBJ2-3; D ambiguous. The CDR3 totals 15 residues. Germline V CDR1 and CDR2: SGHNT, YYREEE (reference sequence). Trimming left V 4 bases short and J 2 bases short, with 14 bases between. DNA for the CDR3: TGTGCCAGCAGCGCTTCGGGCTCTCTCACAGATACGCAGTATTTT. Translating gives CASSASGSLTDTQYF.

This clone was seen only once. V usage is TRBV9 and J usage is TRBJ2-7; either TRBD1 or TRBD2 may supply D (5 bases each). CDR3 length: 14 residues. CDR1 is SGDLS and CDR2 is YYNGEE in the germline V gene. Trimming left V 0 bases short and J 6 bases short, with 13 bases between. Here the CDR3 reads CASSVAGPDSEQYF. The CDR3 coding sequence is TGTGCCAGCAGCGTAGCGGGGCCTGACAGCGAGCAGTACTTC.

A note on this clone: The junction shows a germline mismatch at one end, possibly a read error. At the DNA level, this CDR3 is encoded by other sequences in the same sample as well. The chain combines TRBV7-9 with TRBJ2-7, with D possibly matching TRBD1 (7 bases). Germline-derived CDR1 and CDR2 are SEHNR and FQNEAQ (reference sequence). The CDR3 loop spans 15 amino acids. The CDR3 is CASSLGGDRSYEQYF. The DNA of the CDR3 is TGTGCCAGCAGCTTAGGGGGGGACAGATCCTACGAGCAGTATTTC.